The clone carrying this T cell receptor beta chain was detected only once. This record comes from a study of blood T cell repertoires in COVID-19. Study details: Acute and convalescent COVID-19 specimens originated in the United States, Italy and Spain. T cells, B-cell-depleted T cells, or PBMCs supplied cDNA or gDNA.

The authors' processing: The assay estimated nucleated cells by amplifying reference gene primers. Measured with immunoSEQ multiplex PCR; TCRdb has only the in-frame clones, and not every one. The V and J calls and clone size were taken over from that table, and D and trimming were inferred from the DNA. Of 180,000 or so clones listed, over 75% are singletons. V lost 2 bases to trimming and J lost 4 bases; unmatched junction nucleotides: 7. The germline gives CDR1 SGHAT, CDR2 FQNNGV. There are 15 residues in the CDR3. The chain links TRBV11-2 to TRBJ2-7; 8 bases line up with TRBD1. Sequenced material: peripheral blood. The origin of this receptor is a man aged 50-59 years who had recovered from COVID-19. The CDR3 is CASSLPGQGVYEQYF. CDR3 sequence (DNA): TGTGCCAGCAGCTTACCCGGACAGGGTGTTTACGAGCAGTACTTC.